The rows below give T cell receptor beta chains drawn from one sample of a study of cytomegalovirus exposure and HLA in healthy donors. The assay was immunoSEQ multiplex PCR, and TCRdb's table has in-frame clones only and misses some. The sample lists tens of thousands of clones, 75% to 80% occurring once. The sequencing input was PBMCs. All receptors derive from a man aged 25-45 years in good health and CMV-seronegative. Each CDR3 is given with its conserved first and last residue. The D gene is left open where the match is weak. Some rows mark clone size as missing; the rest say once, few, many or name a class of expanded clone.

clone size,J gene,D gene,V gene,CDR3 DNA,CDR3 protein
-,TRBJ2-2,TRBD2,TRBV5-1,TGCGCCAGCAGCTTGACTAGCGGGAACACCGGGGAGCTGTTTTTT,CASSLTSGNTGELFF
-,TRBJ2-3,-,TRBV7-2,TGTGCCAGCAGCTTAAAACAGTTCAGCACAGATACGCAGTATTTT,CASSLKQFSTDTQYF
-,TRBJ1-2,-,TRBV6-4,TGTGCCAGCAGTGCCTCCCCGGGCTATGGCTACACCTTC,CASSASPGYGYTF
-,TRBJ2-2,-,TRBV30,TGTGCCTGGAGTGTAGGGGTCACCGGGGAGCTGTTTTTT,CAWSVGVTGELFF
-,TRBJ1-1,-,TRBV5-4,TGTGCCAGCAGCATAGACAAGTTTCTTTCAATGAACACTGAAGCTTTCTTT,CASSIDKFLSMNTEAFF
-,TRBJ2-1,TRBD2,TRBV7-6,TGTGCCAGCAGCTTAGAGCTAGCGGGGACGATCCAGTACAATGAGCAGTTCTTC,CASSLELAGTIQYNEQFF
once,TRBJ2-1,TRBD1,TRBV6-5,TGTGCCAGCAGTTTGATTCCGGGACAGGCATACAATGAGCAGTTCTTC,CASSLIPGQAYNEQFF
-,TRBJ2-3,-,TRBV5-3,TGTGCCAGAAGCTCCTGCACAGATACGCAGTATTTT,CARSSCTDTQYF
-,TRBJ1-5,TRBD1,TRBV6-1,TGTGCCAGCAGTGGGGACAGGGGGTTGTGGCAGCCCCAGCATTTT,CASSGDRGLWQPQHF
once,TRBJ1-2,-,TRBV7-2,TGTGCCAGCAGCTTAGGGACACAGACTAACTATGGCTACACCTTC,CASSLGTQTNYGYTF
once,TRBJ2-1,TRBD1,TRBV5-8,TGTGCCAGCAGCTTGGAAGGGACAGGGGTGAATGAGCAGTTCTTC,CASSLEGTGVNEQFF
few,TRBJ2-7,TRBD2,TRBV10-2,TGCGCCAGCGGGCGGGAGACCTACTACGAGCAGTACTTC,CASGRETYYEQYF
-,TRBJ1-5,TRBD1,TRBV5-5,TGTGCCAGCAGCCCAGAGGGACAGGGGGCTTATCAGCCCCAGCATTTT,CASSPEGQGAYQPQHF
-,TRBJ1-1,-,TRBV9,TGTGCCAGCAGCCTAGGGGGGGACACTGAAGCTTTCTTT,CASSLGGDTEAFF
-,TRBJ2-2,TRBD2,TRBV19,TGTGCCAGTAAGAGACCGGGACTAGCGACCACCGGGGAGCTGTTTTTT,CASKRPGLATTGELFF
once,TRBJ2-1,-,TRBV4-1,TGCGCCAGCAGCCAGGGAGTTTACAATGAGCAGTTCTTC,CASSQGVYNEQFF
-,TRBJ2-3,-,TRBV6-5,TGTGCCAGCAGTTGGCAGGGTTTTAGCACAGATACGCAGTATTTT,CASSWQGFSTDTQYF
-,TRBJ1-1,TRBD1,TRBV6-5,TGTGCCAGCAGTCGGACAGGGGGCGGCACTGAAGCTTTCTTT,CASSRTGGGTEAFF
-,TRBJ1-5,TRBD1,TRBV5-1,TGCGCCAGCAGCTTGGCGGGACAGAGCAATCAGCCCCAGCATTTT,CASSLAGQSNQPQHF
-,TRBJ2-3,-,TRBV27,TGTGCCAGCAGTTTATCCGCGCGGGGCCAGTATACGCAGTATTTT,CASSLSARGQYTQYF
few,TRBJ1-1,-,TRBV7-8,TGTGCCAGCAGCTTGGACCGGGACAAGGAGCCGATTGAAGCTTTCTTT,CASSLDRDKEPIEAFF
once,TRBJ2-2,TRBD1,TRBV10-3,TGTGCCATCAGTGAGACTCAGGGGGCCGGGGAGCTGTTTTTT,CAISETQGAGELFF
-,TRBJ1-1,-,TRBV19,TGTGCCAGTAGTATCTTAGTCCCGAACACTGAAGCTTTCTTT,CASSILVPNTEAFF
few,TRBJ2-7,-,TRBV10-2,TGCGCCAGCAGTGAAAACTCGGCAGTAGCAATCTACGAGCAGTACTTC,CASSENSAVAIYEQYF
-,TRBJ2-7,-,TRBV10-3,TGTGCCATCAGGGGCGGACCGGGGGCCTACGAGCAGTACTTC,CAIRGGPGAYEQYF
once,TRBJ2-1,-,TRBV9,TGTGCCAGCAGCGTATCCCCCTTGTATGAGCAGTTCTTC,CASSVSPLYEQFF
-,TRBJ2-7,-,TRBV30,TGTGCCTGGAGTGCCCCAGGGGAGCAGTACTTC,CAWSAPGEQYF